The present T cell receptor (beta chain) was sequenced within a study of blood T cell repertoires in COVID-19. Overall study context: From the United States, Italy and Spain came samples of acute and convalescent COVID-19. The cDNA or gDNA used as material had been derived from T cells, B-cell-depleted T cells, or PBMCs.

Germline V gene data show CDR1 as KGHDR and CDR2 as SFDVKD. The CDR3 is 13 residues long. Trimming stripped 3 bases from V and 2 bases from J, with 6 bases between. Source study methods: Reference gene primers were amplified, and this amplification served to estimate nucleated cell counts. TCRdb keeps only in-frame clones here, not all; method: immunoSEQ multiplex PCR. V and J calls and clone size are copied from that table; D and trimming were computed from the DNA. The sample carries roughly 120,000 clones, 75% to 80% recorded once. The chain employs TRBV24-1 and TRBJ1-1; tentatively, D is TRBD1 (5 bases). Sequenced sample: peripheral blood. The sequence came from a woman of 80 years or more with active or convalescent COVID-19. CDR3 nucleotide sequence: TGTGCCACCAGTGATACAGGAAACACTGAAGCTTTCTTT. As protein: CATSDTGNTEAFF.